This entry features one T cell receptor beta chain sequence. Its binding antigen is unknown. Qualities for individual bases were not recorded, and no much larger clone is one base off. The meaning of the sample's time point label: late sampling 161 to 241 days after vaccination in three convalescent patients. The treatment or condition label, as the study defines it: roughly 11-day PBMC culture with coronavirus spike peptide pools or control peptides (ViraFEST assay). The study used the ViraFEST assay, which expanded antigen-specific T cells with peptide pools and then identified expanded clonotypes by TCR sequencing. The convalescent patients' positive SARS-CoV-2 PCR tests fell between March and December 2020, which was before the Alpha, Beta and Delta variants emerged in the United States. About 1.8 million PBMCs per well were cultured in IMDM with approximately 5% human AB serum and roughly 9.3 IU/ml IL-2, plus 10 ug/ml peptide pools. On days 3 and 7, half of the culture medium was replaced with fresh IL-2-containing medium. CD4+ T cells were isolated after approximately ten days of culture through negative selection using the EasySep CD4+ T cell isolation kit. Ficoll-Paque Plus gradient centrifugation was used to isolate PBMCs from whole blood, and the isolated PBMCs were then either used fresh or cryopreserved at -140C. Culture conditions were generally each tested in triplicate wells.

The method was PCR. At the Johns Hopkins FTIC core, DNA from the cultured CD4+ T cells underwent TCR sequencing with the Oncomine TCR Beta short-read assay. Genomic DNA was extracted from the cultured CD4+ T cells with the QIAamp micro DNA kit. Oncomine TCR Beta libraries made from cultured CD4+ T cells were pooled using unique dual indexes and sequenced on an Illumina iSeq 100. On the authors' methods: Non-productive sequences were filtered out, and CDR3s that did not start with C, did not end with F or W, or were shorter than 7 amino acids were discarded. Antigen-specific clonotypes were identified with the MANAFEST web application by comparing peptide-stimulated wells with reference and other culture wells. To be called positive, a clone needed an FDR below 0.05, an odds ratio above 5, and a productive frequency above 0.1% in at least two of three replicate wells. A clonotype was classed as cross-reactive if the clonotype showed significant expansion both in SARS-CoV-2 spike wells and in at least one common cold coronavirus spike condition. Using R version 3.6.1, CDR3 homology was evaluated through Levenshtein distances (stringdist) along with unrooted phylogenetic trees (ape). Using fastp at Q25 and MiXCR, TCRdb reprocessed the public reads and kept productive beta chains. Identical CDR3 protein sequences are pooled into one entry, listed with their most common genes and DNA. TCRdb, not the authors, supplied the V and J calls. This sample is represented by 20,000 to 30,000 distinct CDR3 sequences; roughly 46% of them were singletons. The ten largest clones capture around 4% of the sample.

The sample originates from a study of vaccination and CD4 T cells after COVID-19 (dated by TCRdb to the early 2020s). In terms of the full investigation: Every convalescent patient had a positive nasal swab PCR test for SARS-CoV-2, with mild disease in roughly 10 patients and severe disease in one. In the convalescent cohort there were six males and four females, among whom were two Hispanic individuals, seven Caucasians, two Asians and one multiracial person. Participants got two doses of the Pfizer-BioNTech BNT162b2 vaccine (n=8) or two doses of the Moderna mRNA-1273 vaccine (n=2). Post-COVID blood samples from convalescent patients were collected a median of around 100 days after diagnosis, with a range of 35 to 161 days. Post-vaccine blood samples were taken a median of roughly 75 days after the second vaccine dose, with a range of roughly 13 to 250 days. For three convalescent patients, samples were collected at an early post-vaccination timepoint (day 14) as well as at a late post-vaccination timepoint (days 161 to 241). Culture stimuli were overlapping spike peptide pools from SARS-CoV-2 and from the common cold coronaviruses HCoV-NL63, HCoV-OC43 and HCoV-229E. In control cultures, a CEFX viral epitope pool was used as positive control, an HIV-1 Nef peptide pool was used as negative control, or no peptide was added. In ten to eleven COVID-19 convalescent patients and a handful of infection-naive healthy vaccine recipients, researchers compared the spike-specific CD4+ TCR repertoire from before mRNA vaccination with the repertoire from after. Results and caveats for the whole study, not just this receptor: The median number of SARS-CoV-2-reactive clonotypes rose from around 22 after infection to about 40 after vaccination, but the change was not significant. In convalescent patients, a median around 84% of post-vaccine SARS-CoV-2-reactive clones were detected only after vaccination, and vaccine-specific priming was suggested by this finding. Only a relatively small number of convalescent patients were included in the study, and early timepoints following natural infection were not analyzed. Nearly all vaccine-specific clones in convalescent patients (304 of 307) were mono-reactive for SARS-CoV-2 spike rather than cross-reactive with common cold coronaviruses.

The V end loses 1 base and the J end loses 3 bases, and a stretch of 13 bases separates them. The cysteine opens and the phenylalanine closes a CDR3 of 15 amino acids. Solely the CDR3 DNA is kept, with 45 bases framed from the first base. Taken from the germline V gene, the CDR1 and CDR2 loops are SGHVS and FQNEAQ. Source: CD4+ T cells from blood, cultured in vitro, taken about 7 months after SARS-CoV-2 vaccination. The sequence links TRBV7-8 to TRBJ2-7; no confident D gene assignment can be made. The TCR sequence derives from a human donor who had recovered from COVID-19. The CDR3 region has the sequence CASSLEGSGDYEQYF. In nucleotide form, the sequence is TGTGCCAGCAGCTTAGAAGGCAGTGGTGACTACGAGCAGTACTTC.